The 25 T cell receptor beta chains given below trace back to one sample, sequenced in a study of molecular identifiers for immune sequencing clone quantification. TCRdb re-called the PCR reads through MiXCR, storing one row per CDR3 protein. Here the sample spans about 630,000 distinct CDR3 sequences, approximately 24% being singletons. The sample comprised naive CD8+ T cells from blood, with Jurkat cell RNA spiked in. Subset here: FACS-sorted CD8+CD4-CCR7+CD45RA+ naive T cells. The receptors shown here come from a human donor in good health. Some libraries in this study had Jurkat cell RNA spiked in.

This clonotype has ten or more counts. The chain recombines TRBV6-5 with TRBJ2-7, with 10 nucleotides matching TRBD1. Germline values: CDR1 MNHEY, CDR2 SVGAGI. This CDR3 has 15 amino acids. The V segment lost 2 bases and the J segment 2 bases; nucleotides outside the gene matches: 3. The DNA for the CDR3 is TGTGCCAGCAGTTACCGACAGGGGGCTACCTACGAGCAGTACTTC. Protein sequence: CASSYRQGATYEQYF.

The table lists this clonotype with many counts. The genes are TRBV5-6 and TRBJ1-5, with D unresolved. Trimming cost V 4 bases and J 1 base, with 9 bases left between them. Germline CDR1 SGHDT, CDR2 YYEEEE. There are 14 residues in the CDR3. The CDR3 loop is CASSEKLSNQPQHF. In DNA, the CDR3 is TGTGCCAGCAGCGAGAAGCTCAGCAATCAGCCCCAGCATTTT.

This clonotype was seen many times. The chain links TRBV9 to TRBJ2-7; D is unresolved. Between the trimmed V and J ends, which lost 3 bases and 3 bases, there was a span of 10 bases. CDR3 size: 13 residues. Per germline, CDR1 SGDLS and CDR2 YYNGEE. CDR3 nucleotide sequence: TGTGCCAGCAGCGCCGCCCCCGACTACGAGCAGTACTTC. It is translated as CASSAAPDYEQYF.

This clonotype was found a few times. CDR3 sequence reads: CGGALGNTIYF. The CDR3 DNA is TGTGGCGGGGCCCTTGGAAACACCATATATTTT. The chain is built from TRBV30 and TRBJ1-3; possible D gene TRBD1, 5 bases. CDR1 and CDR2 from the germline V gene are GTSNPN and SVGIG (reference sequence). The CDR3 covers 11 residues. Complete variable domain (other parts from reference TRBV30 and TRBJ1-3): SQTIHQWPATLVQPVGSPLSLECTVEGTSNPNLYWYRQAAGRGLQLLFYSVGIGQISSEVPQNLSASRPQDRQFILSSKKLLLSDSGFYLCGGALGNTIYFGEGSWLTVV.

This clonotype was counted at least ten times. The rearrangement joins TRBV20-1 to TRBJ2-5, with D possibly TRBD2 on 6 matching bases. V lost 5 bases and J lost 1, with 11 bases in between. Germline CDR1 and CDR2: DFQATT and SNEGSKA (reference sequence). The CDR3 spans 13 residues. The CDR3 DNA is TGCAGTGCTCCTTGGGACTTCCAAGAGACCCAGTACTTC. It translates to CSAPWDFQETQYF.

V usage is TRBV3-1 and J usage is TRBJ2-7, with 7 bases identical to TRBD1. From germline, CDR1 is LGHDT and CDR2 YNNKEL (reference sequence). After removal of 7 bases from V and 3 bases from J, the junction contained 9 bases not matched to a gene. The CDR3 length is 14 residues. CDR3 DNA sequence: TGTGCCAGCACCAAAGGGACAGCGCTCTACGAGCAGTACTTC. Protein product: CASTKGTALYEQYF.

A note on this clonotype: A junction boundary mismatches the germline segment, possibly from a read error. DNA for the CDR3: TGTGCCAGCAGTCCGGACAGGGGCAATCAGCCCCAGCTTTTT. Translating gives CASSPDRGNQPQLF. The chain links TRBV7-2 to TRBJ1-5, with 9 bases aligning to TRBD1. CDR3 length: 14 amino acids. Germline V gene data show CDR1 as SGHTA and CDR2 as FQGNSA.

The V call is TRBV2, the J call TRBJ1-5, with a weak D call TRBD1 (5 bases). Trimming removed 3 bases from V and 4 bases from J, with 16 bases in between. The CDR3 contains 16 residues. Per the germline V gene, CDR1 is SNHLY and CDR2 is FYNNEI. The CDR3 region has the DNA TGTGCCAGCAGTGAGTTCACGGGGGGATCAAATCAGCCCCAGCATTTT. Its protein product is CASSEFTGGSNQPQHF.

The chain couples TRBV30 to TRBJ2-5, with unresolved D. The ends were cut back, 8 bases at V and 2 bases at J, with 12 bases in the middle. The CDR3 is 12 residues long. The germline V gene encodes CDR1 GTSNPN and CDR2 SVGIG (reference sequence). CDR3 loop: CALGATQETQYF. The CDR3 region has the DNA TGTGCCCTGGGTGCCACTCAAGAGACCCAGTACTTC.

This clonotype was observed many times. The chain carries TRBV7-9 and TRBJ1-1, with 11 bases lining up with TRBD1. This CDR3 spans 15 amino acids. Germline assignment: CDR1 SEHNR and CDR2 FQNEAQ (reference sequence). Germline trimming cut 5 bases from V and 4 bases from J; bases unmatched to any gene: 6. CDR3 amino acids: CASSPGTGGGTEAFF. Written as DNA, the CDR3 is TGTGCCAGCAGCCCAGGGACAGGGGGTGGCACTGAAGCTTTCTTT.

In this sample, this clonotype turned up a few times. This chain uses TRBV12-3 or TRBV12-4 with TRBJ2-7, with 10 bases lining up with TRBD1. The CDR3 runs to 15 residues. With V trimmed by 2 bases and J by 5 bases, 6 bases remained unmatched. This chain's CDR3 is CASSLIGTGVHEQYF. The CDR3 nucleotides read TGTGCCAGCAGTTTAATTGGGACAGGGGTACACGAGCAGTACTTC.

The genes are TRBV7-9 and TRBJ2-1; D may be TRBD2 (6 bases). From germline, CDR1 is SEHNR and CDR2 FQNEAQ (reference sequence). Between the trimmed V and J ends, which lost 5 bases and 0 bases, there was a span of 17 bases. The CDR3 sequence is 17 residues long. CDR3 region: CASSTHSSASSYNEQFF. The CDR3 nucleotides are TGTGCCAGCAGCACGCACTCTAGCGCTAGCTCCTACAATGAGCAGTTCTTC.

For this clonotype: One base separates it from a far larger clone, so it is likely a read error. The CDR3 protein is CASGPGTEQFF. The CDR3 DNA reads as TGTGCCAGCGGCCCGGGGACTGAGCAGTTCTTC. The chain joins TRBV7-2 to TRBJ2-1, with D perhaps given as TRBD1 or TRBD2 (5 bases each). This CDR3 has 11 residues. Trimming pared 8 bases from V and 9 bases from J, leaving 11 bases between. The V gene's germline CDR1 is SGHTA and CDR2 FQGNSA.

This clonotype has at least ten counts. The chain has TRBV12-3 or TRBV12-4 and TRBJ2-7, with D unresolved. V was trimmed by 6 bases and J by 4 bases, leaving 10 bases between them. The CDR3 sequence is 12 residues long. The CDR3 here is CASSLTEYEQYF. The CDR3 DNA sequence: TGTGCCAGCAGCCTGACCGAATACGAGCAGTACTTC.

This clonotype was recorded a few times. An end of the junction does not agree with germline; a read error may underlie this. This rearrangement joins TRBV4-3 to TRBJ1-3; D is uncertain. This CDR3 has 15 residues. The V gene's germline CDR1 is LGHNA and CDR2 YSLEER. The CDR3 spells CASSQDMSSGNTMYF. The CDR3 DNA follows: TGCGCCAGCAGCCAAGATATGAGCTCTGGAAACACCATGTATTTT.

This clonotype occurred a few times. This chain connects TRBV20-1 to TRBJ2-3, with 11 bases aligning to TRBD2. The CDR3 covers 15 residues. Trimming cost V 3 bases and J 0 bases; bases outside gene matches: 2. Germline-derived CDR1 and CDR2 are DFQATT and SNEGSKA (reference sequence). The CDR3 nucleotides are TGCAGTGCTAGCAGACTAGCGGGAAGCACAGATACGCAGTATTTT. Protein sequence: CSASRLAGSTDTQYF.

This clonotype was picked up many times. This chain uses TRBV3-1 with TRBJ1-5; D ambiguous. Germline-derived CDR1 and CDR2 are LGHDT and YNNKEL (reference sequence). The CDR3 is 15 amino acids. Trimming cost V 0 bases and J 1 base, with 7 bases left between them. Here the CDR3 reads CASSQEPGSNQPQHF. The CDR3 coding sequence is TGTGCCAGCAGCCAAGAACCGGGGAGCAATCAGCCCCAGCATTTT.

Comments on this clonotype: Since a much larger clone is just one base distant, this may be a read error. The V gene is TRBV20-1, the J gene TRBJ2-3, with D tentatively TRBD2 (6 bases). Germline V CDR1 and CDR2: DFQATT, SNEGSKA (reference sequence). The CDR3 contains 16 residues. DNA for the CDR3: TGCAGTGCTAGAGACCTGGACTACCCCTCCGGGGATATGCAGTATTTT. It encodes CSARDLDYPSGDMQYF.

As to this clonotype: A junction boundary mismatches the germline segment, possibly from a read error. V usage is TRBV13 and J usage is TRBJ1-6; no firm D call. There are 14 residues in the CDR3. CDR1 and CDR2 (germline): PRHDT, FYEKMQ (reference sequence). The CDR3 nucleotides are TGTGCCACCAGCCCGGGGAGAGATAATTCACCCCTCCACTTT. The encoded protein is CATSPGRDNSPLHF.

Concerning this clonotype: A much larger clone lies a single base off, so this may be a read error. The rearrangement uses TRBV28 and TRBJ1-5; TRBD1 is a possible D gene (6 bases). Germline V lookup: CDR1 MDHEN, CDR2 SYDVKM. V shed 5 bases and J shed 7 bases, with 18 bases lying between them. The CDR3 sequence is 15 residues long. The CDR3 loop is CASSPRGGAGQPQHF. The CDR3 bases are TGTGCCAGCAGTCCGAGGGGGGGGGCGGGGCAGCCCCAGCATTTT.

This clonotype was counted many times. V gene TRBV30 combines with J gene TRBJ1-1; no definite D call. V lost 5 bases, J lost 8 bases, and 12 bases lay in between. This CDR3 spans 11 amino acids. Germline V gene data show CDR1 as GTSNPN and CDR2 as SVGIG (reference sequence). The CDR3: CAWAYSDEAFF. The DNA of the CDR3 is TGTGCCTGGGCTTACAGCGACGAAGCTTTCTTT.

The table lists this clonotype with many counts. V is TRBV20-1 and J is TRBJ2-3; weak D call: TRBD2 (6 bases). This CDR3 contains 12 residues. Per the germline V gene, CDR1 is DFQATT and CDR2 is SNEGSKA (reference sequence). V dropped 7 bases and J dropped 7 bases, with 15 bases sitting between them. CDR3 nucleotide sequence: TGCAGTGGGGGAGGACGATGGAATACGCAGTATTTT. It yields the protein CSGGGRWNTQYF.

The CDR3 DNA sequence: TGTGCCAGCAGCTTGGGACAGGGCGCATCTAATGAAAAACTGTTTTTT. Translating it yields CASSLGQGASNEKLFF. The gene calls are TRBV5-6 and TRBJ1-4, with 7 bases that match TRBD1. From germline, CDR1 is SGHDT and CDR2 YYEEEE. The CDR3 length is 16 residues. The trim removed 0 bases at V and 3 bases at J, leaving 5 bases unmatched.

This clonotype has ten or more counts. The rearrangement links TRBV6-5 to TRBJ1-3; D not certain. CDR1 and CDR2 from the germline V gene are MNHEY and SVGAGI. Trimming took off 5 bases at V and 0 bases at J, with 14 bases between the two ends. CDR3 size: 16 residues. The CDR3 sequence: CASSPHVRDSGNTIYF. The CDR3 bases are TGTGCCAGCAGTCCTCATGTAAGAGACTCTGGAAACACCATATATTTT.

In the case of this clonotype: A much larger clone is a single base away; this may be a read error. This chain joins TRBV6-5 and TRBJ2-7; 9 bases match TRBD1. With 4 bases clipped from V and 5 bases from J, the junction kept 9 bases outside the gene matches. Germline values: CDR1 MNHEY, CDR2 SVGAGI. The CDR3 is 15 amino acids. The CDR3 region has the DNA TGTGCCAGCAGTTCCTCGACAGGGGGTTTCCACGAGCAGTACTTC. It encodes CASSSSTGGFHEQYF.